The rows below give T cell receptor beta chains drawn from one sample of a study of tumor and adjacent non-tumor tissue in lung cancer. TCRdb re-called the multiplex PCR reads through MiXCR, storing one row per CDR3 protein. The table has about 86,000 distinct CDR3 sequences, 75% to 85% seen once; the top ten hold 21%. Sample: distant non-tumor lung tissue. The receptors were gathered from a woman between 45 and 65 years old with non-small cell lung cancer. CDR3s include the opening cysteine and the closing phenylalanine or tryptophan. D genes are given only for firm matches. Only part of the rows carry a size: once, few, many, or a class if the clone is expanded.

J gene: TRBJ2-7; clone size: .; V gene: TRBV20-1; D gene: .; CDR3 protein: CSVHPVGPHYEQYF; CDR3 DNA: TGCAGTGTTCATCCCGTCGGGCCCCACTACGAGCAGTACTTC
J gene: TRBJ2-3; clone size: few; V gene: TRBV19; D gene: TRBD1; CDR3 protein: CASRPPDRAADTQYF; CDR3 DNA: TGTGCCAGTAGGCCCCCGGACAGGGCGGCAGATACGCAGTATTTT
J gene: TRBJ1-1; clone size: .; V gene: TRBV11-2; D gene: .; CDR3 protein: CASLRDTEAFF; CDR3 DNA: TGTGCCAGCTTAAGGGACACTGAAGCTTTCTTT
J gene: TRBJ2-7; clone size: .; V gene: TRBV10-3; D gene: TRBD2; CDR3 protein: CATAGGRYKQYF; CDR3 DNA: TGTGCCACCGCTGGCGGGAGGTACAAGCAGTACTTC
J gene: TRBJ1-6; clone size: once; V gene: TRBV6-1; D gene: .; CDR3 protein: CASGEEFKGYNSPLHF; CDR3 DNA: TGTGCCAGCGGTGAAGAGTTTAAGGGCTATAATTCACCCCTCCACTTT
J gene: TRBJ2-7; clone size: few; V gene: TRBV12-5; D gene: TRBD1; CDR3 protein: CASGPRTGEHYEQYF; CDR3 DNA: TGTGCTAGTGGTCCGAGGACAGGGGAACACTACGAGCAGTACTTC
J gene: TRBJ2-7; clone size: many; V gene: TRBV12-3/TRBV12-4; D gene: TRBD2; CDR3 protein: CASSSGTSSSYEQYF; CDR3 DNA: TGTGCCAGCAGTTCCGGGACTAGTAGCTCCTACGAGCAGTACTTC
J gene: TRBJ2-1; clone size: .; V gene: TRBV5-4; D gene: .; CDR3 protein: CVSSLGNNEEFF; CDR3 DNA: TGCGTCAGCAGCTTGGGCAACAATGAGGAGTTCTTC
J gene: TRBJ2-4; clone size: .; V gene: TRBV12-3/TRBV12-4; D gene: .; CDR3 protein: CASSLGTVDSAPIYF; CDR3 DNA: TGTGCCAGCAGTTTAGGAACGGTAGACAGCGCGCCAATTTACTTC
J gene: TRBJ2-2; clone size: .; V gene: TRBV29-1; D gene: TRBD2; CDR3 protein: CSVEDEGTSESFPVELFF; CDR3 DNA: TGCAGCGTTGAAGATGAAGGAACTAGCGAGAGTTTTCCCGTTGAGCTGTTTTTC
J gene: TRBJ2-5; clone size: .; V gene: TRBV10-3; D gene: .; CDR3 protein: CAFSEGQGVRETQYF; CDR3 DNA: TGTGCCTTCAGTGAGGGACAAGGGGTAAGGGAGACCCAGTACTTC
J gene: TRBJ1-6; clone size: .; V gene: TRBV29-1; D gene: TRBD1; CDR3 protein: CSVSWTGDSALHF; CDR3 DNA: TGCAGCGTCTCCTGGACAGGGGACTCGGCCCTCCACTTT
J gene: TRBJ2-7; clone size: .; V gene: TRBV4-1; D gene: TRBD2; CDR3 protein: CTSSRDRGGYEQYF; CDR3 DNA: TGCACCAGCAGCCGAGACCGGGGGGGTTACGAGCAGTACTTC
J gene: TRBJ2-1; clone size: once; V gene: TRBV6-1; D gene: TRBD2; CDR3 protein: CTSSALKGSGAYNEQFF; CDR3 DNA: TGTACCAGCAGTGCGCTAAAGGGCAGCGGGGCCTACAATGAGCAGTTCTTC
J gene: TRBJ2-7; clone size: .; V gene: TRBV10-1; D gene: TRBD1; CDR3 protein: CASSKGASEQHF; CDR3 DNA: TGCGCCAGCAGTAAGGGGGCGAGCGAGCAGCACTTC
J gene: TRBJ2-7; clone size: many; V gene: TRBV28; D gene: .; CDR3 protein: CASSVRDQSSYEQYF; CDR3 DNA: TGTGCCAGCAGTGTCCGGGACCAGAGCTCCTACGAGCAGTACTTC
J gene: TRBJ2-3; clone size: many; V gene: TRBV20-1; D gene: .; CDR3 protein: CSARVPTDTQYF; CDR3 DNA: TGCAGTGCTAGAGTGCCCACAGATACGCAGTATTTT
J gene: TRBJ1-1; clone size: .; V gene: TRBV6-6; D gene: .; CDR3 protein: CASSPDRINTEAFF; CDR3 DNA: TGTGCCAGCAGTCCAGACAGGATCAACACTGAAGCTTTCTTT
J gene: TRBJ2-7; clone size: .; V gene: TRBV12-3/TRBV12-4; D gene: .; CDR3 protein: CASSTPGLLGEQYF; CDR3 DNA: TGTGCCAGCAGTACTCCCGGGCTACTAGGCGAGCAGTACTTC
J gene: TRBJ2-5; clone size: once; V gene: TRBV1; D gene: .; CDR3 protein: CTSSQVPARGGRETQHF; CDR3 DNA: TGCACCAGCAGCCAAGTACCGGCTAGGGGCGGTAGGGAGACCCAGCACTTC
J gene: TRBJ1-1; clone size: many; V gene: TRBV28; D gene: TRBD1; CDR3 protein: CASTKQGARTEAFF; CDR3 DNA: TGTGCCAGCACAAAACAGGGGGCAAGAACTGAAGCTTTCTTT
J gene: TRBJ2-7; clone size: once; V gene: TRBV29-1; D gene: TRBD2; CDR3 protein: CSEAGLGEQYF; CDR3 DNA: TGCAGCGAAGCGGGATTGGGCGAGCAATACTTC
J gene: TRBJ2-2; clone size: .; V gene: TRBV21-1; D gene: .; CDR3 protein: CASNTGELFF; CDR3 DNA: TGTGCCAGCAACACCGGGGAGCTGTTTTTT
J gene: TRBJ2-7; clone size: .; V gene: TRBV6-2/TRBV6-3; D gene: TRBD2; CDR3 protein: CASSYVGLVGVEHYF; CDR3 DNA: TGTGCCAGCAGTTACGTAGGACTAGTGGGAGTCGAGCACTACTTC
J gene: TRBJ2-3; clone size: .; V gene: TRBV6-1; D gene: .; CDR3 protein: CASCVNLGGLTDTQYF; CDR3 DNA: TGTGCCAGCTGTGTGAACCTCGGAGGACTTACAGATACGCAGTATTTT
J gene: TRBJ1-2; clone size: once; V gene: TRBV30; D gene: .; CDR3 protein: CAWRESYRYTF; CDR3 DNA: TGTGCCTGGAGGGAGTCATATCGCTATACCTTC
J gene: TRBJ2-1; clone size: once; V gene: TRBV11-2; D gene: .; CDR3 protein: CAISLGAFGEQFF; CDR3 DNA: TGTGCCATCAGCCTGGGGGCCTTCGGGGAACAGTTCTTC
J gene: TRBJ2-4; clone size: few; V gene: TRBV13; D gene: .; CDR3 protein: CASNLETGPLTKNIQYF; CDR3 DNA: TGTGCCAGCAACTTAGAAACAGGGCCGCTAACCAAAAACATTCAGTACTTC
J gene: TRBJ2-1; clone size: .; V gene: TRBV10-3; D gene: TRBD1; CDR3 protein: CATKGQGANEQIF; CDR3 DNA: TGTGCCACCAAGGGACAGGGAGCTAATGAGCAGATCTTC
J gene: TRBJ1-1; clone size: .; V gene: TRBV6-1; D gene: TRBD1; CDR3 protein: CASSRYPGQGVTSETFF; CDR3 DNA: TGCGCCAGCAGTCGTTATCCGGGACAGGGGGTGACGAGTGAAACTTTCTTT
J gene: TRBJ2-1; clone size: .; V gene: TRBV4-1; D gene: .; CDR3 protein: CASSQPGTNSHEQFF; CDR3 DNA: TGCGCCAGCAGCCAACCCGGGACAAACTCCCACGAGCAGTTCTTC
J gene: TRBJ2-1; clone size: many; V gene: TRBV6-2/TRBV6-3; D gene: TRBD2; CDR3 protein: CASSSPAGGEQFF; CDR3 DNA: TGTGCCAGCAGTTCCCCCGCGGGAGGAGAGCAGTTCTTC
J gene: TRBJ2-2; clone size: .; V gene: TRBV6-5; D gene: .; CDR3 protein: CGSRCGLDTGELFF; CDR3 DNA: TGTGGCAGCAGATGCGGGTTGGACACCGGGGAGCTGTTTTTT
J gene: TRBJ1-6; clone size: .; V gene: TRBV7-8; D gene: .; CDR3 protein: CASSLGLNSPLHF; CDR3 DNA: TGTGCCAGCAGTTTAGGTCTCAATTCACCCCTCCACTTT
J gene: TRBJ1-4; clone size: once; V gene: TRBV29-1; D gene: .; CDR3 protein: CSVTRVTNEKPLF; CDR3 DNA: TGCAGCGTGACCAGGGTGACTAATGAAAAACCGCTTTTT
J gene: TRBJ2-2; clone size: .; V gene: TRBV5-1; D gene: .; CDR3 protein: CASSLQSGSTGELSF; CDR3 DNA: TGCGCCAGCAGCCTTCAAAGCGGGTCTACCGGGGAGCTGTCTTTT
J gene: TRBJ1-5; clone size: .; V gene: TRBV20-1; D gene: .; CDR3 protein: CSAEERGNQPQHF; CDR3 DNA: TGCAGTGCGGAGGAGAGGGGCAATCAGCCCCAGCATTTT
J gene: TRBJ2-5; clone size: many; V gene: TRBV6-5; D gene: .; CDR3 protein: CASSYGETQYF; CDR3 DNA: TGTGCCAGCAGTTACGGAGAGACCCAGTACTTC
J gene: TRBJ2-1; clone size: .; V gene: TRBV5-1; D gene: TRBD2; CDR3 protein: CAISPGTSGTSSYNEQFF; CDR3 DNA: TGCGCCATCAGCCCGGGGACTAGCGGGACGAGCTCCTACAATGAGCAGTTCTTC
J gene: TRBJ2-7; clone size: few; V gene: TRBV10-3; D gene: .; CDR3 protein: CAITQEPPYEQYF; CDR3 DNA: TGTGCCATTACCCAGGAGCCCCCCTACGAGCAGTACTTC
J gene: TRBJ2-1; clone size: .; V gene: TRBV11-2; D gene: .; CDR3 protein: CASSLDVTATPNEQFF; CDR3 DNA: TGTGCAAGCAGCTTAGACGTGACAGCGACGCCCAATGAGCAATTCTTC
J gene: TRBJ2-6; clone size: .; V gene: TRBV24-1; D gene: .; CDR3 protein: CATSDFGVGGGANALTF; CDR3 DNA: TGTGCCACCAGTGATTTTGGAGTTGGCGGTGGGGCCAACGCCCTGACTTTC
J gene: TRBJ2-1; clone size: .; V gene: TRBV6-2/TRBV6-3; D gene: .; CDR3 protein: CASSLAHYDEQFF; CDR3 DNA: TGTGCTAGCAGTTTAGCCCATTACGATGAGCAGTTCTTC
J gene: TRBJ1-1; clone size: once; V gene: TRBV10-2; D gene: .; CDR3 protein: CASSEANTETFF; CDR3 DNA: TGCGCCAGCAGTGAGGCAAACACTGAAACTTTCTTC
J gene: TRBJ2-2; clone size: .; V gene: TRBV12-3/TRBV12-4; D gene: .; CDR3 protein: CARNHNTGELFF; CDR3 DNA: TGTGCCAGAAACCACAACACCGGGGAGCTGTTTTTT
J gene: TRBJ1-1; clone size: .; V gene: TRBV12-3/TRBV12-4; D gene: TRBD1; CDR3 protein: CASSPGGSGGNTEAFF; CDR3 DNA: TGTGCCAGCAGTCCCGGGGGCTCAGGGGGCAACACTGAAGCTTTCTTT
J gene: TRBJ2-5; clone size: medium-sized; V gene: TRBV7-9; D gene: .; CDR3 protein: CASSPPGGQQAIKTQYF; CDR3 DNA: TGTGCCAGCAGCCCCCCGGGGGGACAACAAGCGATAAAGACCCAGTACTTC
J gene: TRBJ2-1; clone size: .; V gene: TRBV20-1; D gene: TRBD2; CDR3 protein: CSARDQRTSYEQFF; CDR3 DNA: TGCAGTGCTAGAGATCAACGGACTAGCTATGAGCAGTTCTTC
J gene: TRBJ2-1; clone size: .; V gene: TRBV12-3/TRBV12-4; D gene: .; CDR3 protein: CACGFDGWEQFF; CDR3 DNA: TGTGCCTGCGGTTTCGATGGGTGGGAGCAGTTCTTC
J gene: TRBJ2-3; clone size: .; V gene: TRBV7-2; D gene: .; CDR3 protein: CASSLQGTDTQYF; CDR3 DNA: TGTGCCAGCAGCTTACAGGGCACAGATACGCAGTATTTT
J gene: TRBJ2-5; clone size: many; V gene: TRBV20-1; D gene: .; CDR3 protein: CSASLTSSETQYF; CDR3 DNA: TGCAGTGCTAGTCTCACTAGCTCAGAGACCCAGTACTTC
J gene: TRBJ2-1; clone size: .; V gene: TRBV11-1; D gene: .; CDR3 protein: CASSPTETEDNKQFF; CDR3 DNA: TGTGCCAGCAGCCCTACCGAGACGGAGGACAACAAGCAGTTCTTC
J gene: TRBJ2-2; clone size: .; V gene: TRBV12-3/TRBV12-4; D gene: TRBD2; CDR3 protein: CASRGVAGGSGVTGVLFF; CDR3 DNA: TGTGCCAGCAGAGGAGTAGCGGGAGGGTCAGGAGTCACCGGGGTGCTGTTTTTT
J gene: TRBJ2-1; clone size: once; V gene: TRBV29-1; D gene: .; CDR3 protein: CSVETPERSYDEQFF; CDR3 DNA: TGCAGCGTTGAAACCCCGGAGCGATCCTACGATGAGCAATTCTTC
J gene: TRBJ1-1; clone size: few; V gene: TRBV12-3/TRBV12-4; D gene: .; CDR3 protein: CPSSGTMNTEAFF; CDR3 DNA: TGTCCCAGCAGCGGGACTATGAACACTGAAGCTTTCTTT